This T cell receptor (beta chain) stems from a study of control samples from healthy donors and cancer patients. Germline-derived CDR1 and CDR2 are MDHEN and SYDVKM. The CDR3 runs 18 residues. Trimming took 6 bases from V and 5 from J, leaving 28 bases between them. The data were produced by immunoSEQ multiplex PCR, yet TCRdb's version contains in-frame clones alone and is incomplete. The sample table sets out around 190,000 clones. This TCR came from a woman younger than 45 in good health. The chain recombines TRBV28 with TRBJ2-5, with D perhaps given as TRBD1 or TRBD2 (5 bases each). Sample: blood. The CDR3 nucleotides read TGTGCCAGCAGCCAACTAGACCCGCTCCTCCGGGACGGGGAGACCCAGTACTTC. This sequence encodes CASSQLDPLLRDGETQYF. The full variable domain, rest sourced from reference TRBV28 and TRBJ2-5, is DVKVTQSSRYLVKRTGEKVFLECVQDMDHENMFWYRQDPGLGLRLIYFSYDVKMKEKGDIPEGYSVSREKKERFSLILESASTNQTSMYLCASSQLDPLLRDGETQYFGPGTRLLVL.